These 32 T cell receptor beta chains came from one sample sequenced in a study of blood T cell repertoires in COVID-19. TCRdb's copy holds only in-frame clones and misses some; the assay was immunoSEQ multiplex PCR. This sample has about 230,000 clones, with approximately 81% found just once. The sequenced material came from peripheral blood. Source of these receptors: a man aged 40-55 years with acute or convalescent COVID-19.

This chain joins TRBV3-1 (or the pseudogene TRBV3-2) and TRBJ1-2; 8 nucleotides align to TRBD1. V gave up 4 bases and J gave up 7 bases; unmatched junction bases: 2. Per the germline V gene, CDR1 is LGHDT and CDR2 is YNNKEL (reference sequence). The CDR3 contains 12 residues. CDR3 sequence: CASSLTGGGYTF. The CDR3 region has the DNA TGTGCCAGCAGCCTCACAGGGGGTGGCTACACCTTC.

V and J are TRBV6-5 and TRBJ1-4; 9 positions agree with TRBD1. The CDR3 covers 15 residues. CDR1 is MNHEY, CDR2 SVGAGI, per germline. Unmatched junction bases numbered 8, after V lost 6 bases and J lost 6 bases. CDR3 loop: CASSLHRGRDEKLFF. CDR3 nucleotides: TGTGCCAGCAGCCTCCACAGGGGGCGGGATGAAAAACTGTTTTTT.

The chain uses TRBV9 and TRBJ2-7; the D gene is possibly TRBD2 (5 bases). This CDR3 has 14 amino acids. V gave up 3 bases and J gave up 7 bases, with 17 bases separating them. Germline CDR1 SGDLS, CDR2 YYNGEE. CDR3 DNA: TGTGCCAGCAGCGCCGGGAAGGGTTTAGGAGAGCAGTACTTC. Amino acid sequence: CASSAGKGLGEQYF.

The J gene is TRBJ1-6, the V gene TRBV7-6; D is perhaps TRBD1 (6 bases). In germline, CDR1 is SGHVS, CDR2 FNYEAQ. V lost 4 bases and J lost 4, with 11 bases in between. CDR3 length: 15 residues. This CDR3 reads CASSSGQGYNSPLHF. In DNA, the CDR3 is TGTGCCAGCAGCTCCGGTCAGGGGTATAATTCACCCCTCCACTTT.

The chain recombines TRBV5-5 with TRBJ1-1; 7 bases fit TRBD1. CDR3 length: 15 residues. J lost 7 bases, V lost 1 base, and 10 bases had no gene match. CDR1 is SGHKS, CDR2 YYEKEE, per germline (reference sequence). CDR3 sequence reads: CASSLYIQGLDEAFF. CDR3 DNA: TGTGCCAGCAGCTTGTATATACAGGGGCTGGATGAAGCTTTCTTT.

This chain uses TRBV18 with TRBJ2-7; 9 positions agree with TRBD1. Germline V lookup: CDR1 KGHSH, CDR2 LQKENI. The trim removed 2 bases at V and 4 bases at J, leaving 3 bases unmatched. CDR3 size: 14 residues. This CDR3 is CASSPVGQGYEQYF. Written as DNA, the CDR3 is TGTGCCAGCTCACCAGTGGGACAGGGATACGAGCAGTACTTC.

The CDR3 loop reads CASSSRTVTEAFF. The CDR3 nucleotides read TGTGCCAGCAGCTCCCGGACAGTCACTGAAGCTTTCTTT. The gene calls are TRBV2 and TRBJ1-1; a weak D match, TRBD1 (6 bases). This CDR3 is 13 amino acids long. Germline V lookup: CDR1 SNHLY, CDR2 FYNNEI. Deletions cut 6 bases from V and 4 bases from J, with 12 bases between.

This clone has just a few counts. The chain employs TRBV11-3 and TRBJ2-7; 9 nucleotides agree with TRBD1. CDR1 is SGHNT, CDR2 YENEEA, per germline. Trimming took 5 bases from V and 6 from J; bases not matched to a gene: 11. The CDR3 is 15 residues long. The chain's CDR3 is CASSKGTGKDSEQYF. The CDR3 DNA follows: TGTGCCAGCAGCAAAGGGACAGGGAAGGACTCCGAGCAGTACTTC.

The genes are TRBV5-6 and TRBJ1-2, with 8 bases identical to TRBD1. The CDR3 has 14 residues. The germline gives CDR1 SGHDT, CDR2 YYEEEE. V was pared by 4 bases and J by 8 bases, with 10 bases of the junction left unmatched. The CDR3 nucleotides read TGTGCCAGCAGCATCCCCCAGGGGGCCTCCGGCTACACCTTC. This gives the protein CASSIPQGASGYTF.

The gene calls are TRBV5-8 and TRBJ1-1, with D hard to call. The V end lost 0 bases, the J end lost 2 bases, and 8 bases lay between the germline ends. Germline lookup yields CDR1 SGHTS and CDR2 YDEGEE. This CDR3 region has 14 residues. For the CDR3, the DNA is TGTGCCAGCAGCTTGGCGGGAGGTAACACTGAAGCTTTCTTT. Protein sequence: CASSLAGGNTEAFF.

Only a few counts were recorded for this clone. The chain employs TRBV19 and TRBJ1-5, with TRBD1 matching 8 bases. Trimming at V came to 4 bases and at J to 4 bases, leaving 6 bases not matched to a gene. The CDR3 runs to 15 residues. Germline CDR1 is LNHDA and CDR2 is SQIVND (reference sequence). The CDR3 reads CASSSTGTGNQPQHF. CDR3 sequence (DNA): TGTGCCAGTAGTAGCACCGGGACAGGAAATCAGCCCCAGCATTTT. Looking up the rest from reference TRBV19 and TRBJ1-5 gives the full variable domain: DGGITQSPKYLFRKEGQNVTLSCEQNLNHDAMYWYRQDPGQGLRLIYYSQIVNDFQKGDIAEGYSVSREKKESFPLTVTSAQKNPTAFYLCASSSTGTGNQPQHFGDGTRLSIL.

The V gene is TRBV5-5, the J gene TRBJ1-3; D is uncertain. The germline V gene has CDR1 SGHKS and CDR2 YYEKEE (reference sequence). Trimming took 4 bases from V and 2 from J, leaving 13 bases between them. The CDR3 contains 15 residues. The CDR3 loop reads CASSPQFFAGNTIYF. In DNA form, the CDR3 reads TGTGCCAGCAGCCCTCAGTTTTTTGCTGGAAACACCATATATTTT.

The chain combines TRBV30 with TRBJ2-7; 9 nucleotides match TRBD1. With V trimmed by 3 bases and J by 3 bases, 3 bases remained unmatched. The CDR3 contains 13 residues. Germline loops: CDR1 GTSNPN, CDR2 SVGIG (reference sequence). The CDR3: CAWRSGQGYEQYF. The CDR3 nucleotides are TGTGCCTGGAGGTCGGGACAGGGCTACGAGCAGTACTTC.

This chain connects TRBV4-2 to TRBJ2-5; D remains ambiguous. Germline values: CDR1 LGHNA, CDR2 YNFKEQ. The CDR3 spans 14 residues. V gave up 0 bases and J gave up 5 bases, with 10 bases separating them. CDR3 amino acids: CASSQERQYETQYF. The CDR3 DNA follows: TGTGCCAGCAGCCAAGAACGTCAGTACGAGACCCAGTACTTC.

This sequence joins TRBV6-5 and TRBJ2-7; 7 positions match TRBD1. V lost 4 bases, J lost 2 bases, and 8 bases stayed unmatched. Germline values: CDR1 MNHEY, CDR2 SVGAGI. The length of the CDR3 is 15 residues. CDR3 residues: CASSLNPGQTYEQYF. DNA for the CDR3: TGTGCCAGCAGTTTAAACCCGGGACAGACCTACGAGCAGTACTTC.

V is TRBV5-1 and J is TRBJ1-1; D not certain. The CDR3 sequence is 14 residues long. The V gene lost 0 bases and the J gene lost 6 bases, with 12 bases spanning the gap. Germline V gene sequence: CDR1 SGHRS, CDR2 YFSETQ. The CDR3 sequence: CASSLEGGRAEAFF. DNA for the CDR3: TGCGCCAGCAGCTTGGAGGGAGGGCGGGCTGAAGCTTTCTTT.

The chain uses TRBV7-2 and TRBJ2-1, with D tentatively TRBD2 (6 bases). The CDR3 is made up of 15 amino acids. The germline V gene has CDR1 SGHTA and CDR2 FQGNSA. With 2 bases removed from V and 4 bases from J, the gap between germline ends came to 12 bases. The DNA for the CDR3 is TGTGCCAGCAGCTTAACCCCCGGGGGTTACAATGAGCAGTTCTTC. This codes for CASSLTPGGYNEQFF.

The table lists this clone with a count of one. This chain links TRBV12-3 or TRBV12-4 with TRBJ2-1; 10 nucleotides match TRBD1. There are 13 residues in the CDR3. V lost 9 bases, J lost 9 bases, and 8 bases stayed unmatched. The CDR3 nucleotides read TGTGCCAGTCAGGGACAGGGGTATCGTGAGCAGTTCTTC. Protein: CASQGQGYREQFF.

The chain couples TRBV19 to TRBJ1-5; D ambiguous. Trimming left V 10 bases short and J 1 base short, with 8 bases between. The CDR3 runs to 12 residues. Germline V gene lookup returns CDR1 LNHDA and CDR2 SQIVND (reference sequence). CDR3 sequence: CATRVSNQPQHF. Written as DNA, the CDR3 is TGTGCCACCCGGGTGAGCAATCAGCCCCAGCATTTT.

The gene calls are TRBV12-3 or TRBV12-4 and TRBJ1-2, with 9 bases fitting TRBD1. There are 13 residues in the CDR3. CDR3: CAGGTGLNYGYTF. As DNA, the CDR3 is TGTGCTGGAGGGACAGGGCTTAACTATGGCTACACCTTC.

The CDR3 reads CASSPDGLSQPQHF. Here the CDR3 DNA reads TGTGCCAGCTCACCGGATGGACTAAGTCAGCCCCAGCATTTT. The chain combines TRBV18 with TRBJ1-5; D not resolved. The CDR3 has 14 amino acids. Germline V gives CDR1 KGHSH, CDR2 LQKENI. V dropped 3 bases and J dropped 6 bases, with 12 bases sitting between them.

The genes are TRBV6-4 and TRBJ2-1, with 10 bases fitting TRBD1. Unmatched junction bases numbered 5, after V lost 6 bases and J lost 9 bases. Germline lookup yields CDR1 MRHNA and CDR2 SNTAGT. There are 13 residues in the CDR3. DNA of the CDR3: TGTGCCAGCAGGGACAGGGGGAAGGGTGAGCAGTTCTTC. Translated, it gives CASRDRGKGEQFF.

The chain carries TRBV18 and TRBJ2-5; 12 bases are a match to TRBD2. The CDR3 has 16 residues. CDR1 and CDR2 (germline): KGHSH, LQKENI. V trimming: 3 bases; J trimming: 3 bases; junction bases outside the gene matches: 5. This CDR3 reads CASSPIPSGGEETQYF. Written as DNA, the CDR3 is TGTGCCAGCTCACCGATTCCTAGCGGGGGGGAAGAGACCCAGTACTTC.

The CDR3 bases are TGCGCCAGCAGCCGGGGCCCTAGCGGGGGTTTGGAGCAGTTCTTC. Translation gives CASSRGPSGGLEQFF. The chain carries TRBV5-1 and TRBJ2-1; 10 bases are shared with TRBD2. The CDR3 sequence is 15 residues long. Germline-derived CDR1 and CDR2 are SGHRS and YFSETQ. After removal of 4 bases from V and 10 bases from J, the junction contained 11 bases not matched to a gene.

The chain carries TRBV6-5 and TRBJ2-3; no clear D. Between the trimmed V and J ends, which lost 0 bases and 3 bases, there was a span of 10 bases. Germline CDR1 and CDR2: MNHEY and SVGAGI. The CDR3 runs to 15 residues. Here the CDR3 DNA reads TGTGCCAGCAGTTACTCGGTAGCTTTTACAGATACGCAGTATTTT. Amino acids: CASSYSVAFTDTQYF.

A single count supports this clone. This chain links TRBV5-1 with TRBJ1-1; unclear D gene. The CDR3 loop spans 16 amino acids. The germline V gene has CDR1 SGHRS and CDR2 YFSETQ. V was cut by 2 bases and J by 4 bases, with 18 bases left in between. CDR3 bases: TGCGCCAGCAGCTTCGTAGGAGGCGGGGTGACCACTGAAGCTTTCTTT. Amino acids: CASSFVGGGVTTEAFF.

The chain has TRBV3-1 (or the pseudogene TRBV3-2) and TRBJ1-3; TRBD1 might be the D (6 bases). The germline gives CDR1 LGHDT, CDR2 YNNKEL (reference sequence). The V gene lost 3 bases and the J gene lost 1 base, with 19 bases spanning the gap. The CDR3 contains 18 residues. In nucleotides, the CDR3 is TGTGCCAGCAGCCAGGTGCCCCTCACAGGGCTGTCTGGAAACACCATATATTTT. It codes for CASSQVPLTGLSGNTIYF.

This sequence joins TRBV10-3 and TRBJ2-5; D is perhaps TRBD2 (7 bases). The germline V and J ends were trimmed by 5 bases and 5 bases, with 12 bases remaining between them. Germline loops: CDR1 ENHRY, CDR2 SYGVKD. The CDR3 is made up of 13 amino acids. This CDR3 reads CAISSGGLETQYF. CDR3 DNA: TGTGCCATCAGTTCCGGGGGGCTGGAGACCCAGTACTTC.

This chain joins TRBV12-5 and TRBJ1-2; D call uncertain. From germline, CDR1 is LGHNT and CDR2 FRNRAP. The CDR3 totals 14 residues. V lost 5 bases and J lost 0, with 10 bases in between. CDR3 loop: CASGPSLANYGYTF. CDR3 sequence (DNA): TGTGCTAGTGGTCCCTCCTTAGCTAACTATGGCTACACCTTC.

V and J are TRBV2 and TRBJ2-5; tentative D call: TRBD1 (5 bases). This CDR3 comprises 14 residues. Germline-derived CDR1 and CDR2 are SNHLY and FYNNEI. V was trimmed by 6 bases and J by 1 base, leaving 12 bases between them. Here the CDR3 reads CASSSDTLQETQYF. CDR3 nucleotides: TGTGCCAGCAGCTCGGACACCCTCCAAGAGACCCAGTACTTC.

CDR3 DNA sequence: TGTGCCAGCAGTCCCCAGGGTAACACTGAAGCTTTCTTT. Its protein product is CASSPQGNTEAFF. The rearrangement uses TRBV12-3 or TRBV12-4 and TRBJ1-1; tentative D call: TRBD1 (5 bases). The CDR3 totals 13 residues. V was shortened by 5 bases and J by 2 bases, with 9 bases between the two germline ends.

Comment on this clone: This sequence may be a read error, since a much larger clone differs from it by one base. Different DNA sequences within this sample yield the same CDR3. The CDR3 coding sequence is TGCGCCAGCAGCGGGCAGGGCACAGATACGCAGTATTTT. Protein sequence: CASSGQGTDTQYF. This sequence joins TRBV5-1 and TRBJ2-3; D is unresolved. CDR3 length equals 13 residues. The germline gives CDR1 SGHRS, CDR2 YFSETQ. Trimming shortened V by 4 bases and J by 1 base, and 7 bases separated the two germline ends.